A selection of T cell receptor beta chains follows, all from one sample in a study of cytomegalovirus exposure and HLA in healthy donors. The table came from immunoSEQ multiplex PCR; TCRdb's copy has only in-frame clones and leaves some out. This listing includes 130,000 to 150,000 clones. The sample consisted of PBMCs. Receptors originate from a male donor in good health and CMV-seronegative. The CDR3 runs from the conserved cysteine through the conserved F or W. The order of the fields is D gene, V gene, J gene, CDR3 DNA, CDR3 protein. D genes are given only for firm matches.

>-|TRBV15|TRBJ2-5
TGTGCCACCAGCAGAGGAGGTGAGACCCAGTACTTC
CATSRGGETQYF
>-|TRBV30|TRBJ1-3
TGTGCCTGGACCCTGGGGCAGATCAGCTCTGGAAACACCATATATTTT
CAWTLGQISSGNTIYF
>TRBD2|TRBV5-1|TRBJ2-5
TGCGCCAGCAGCCTAGGGACTAGCGGGAGTAACCGTCAAGAGACCCAGTACTTC
CASSLGTSGSNRQETQYF
>TRBD1|TRBV5-4|TRBJ2-7
TGTGCCAGCAGCTTTCGACAGGGGGCGGATGAGCAGTACTTC
CASSFRQGADEQYF
>-|TRBV12-5|TRBJ2-3
TGTGCTAGTGGTTGGTCAGACACAGATACGCAGTATTTT
CASGWSDTDTQYF
>-|TRBV5-6|TRBJ1-2
TGTGCCAGCAGCTTGACGGGACACCAGCGTAATGGCTACACCTTC
CASSLTGHQRNGYTF
>-|TRBV18|TRBJ1-5
TGTGCCAGCTCACCCGGGACTAATTATCAGCCCCAGCATTTT
CASSPGTNYQPQHF
>-|TRBV6-1|TRBJ2-3
TGTGCCAGCAGTTCCTACAGGGTGAGCACAGATACGCAGTATTTT
CASSSYRVSTDTQYF
>-|TRBV23-1|TRBJ2-7
TGCGCCAGCAGTCAATCAAGAAGAGCCCGTAGCTACGAGCAGTACTTC
CASSQSRRARSYEQYF
>TRBD1|TRBV5-1|TRBJ2-7
TGCGCCAGCAGCTTGGCGGGGACAGGGAATTCCCACGAGCAGTACTTC
CASSLAGTGNSHEQYF
>TRBD1|TRBV13|TRBJ1-1
TGTGCCAGCAGCTTAGTAGGTGCAGGGGGGAACACTGAAGCTTTCTTT
CASSLVGAGGNTEAFF
>TRBD1|TRBV7-2|TRBJ1-1
TGTGCCAGCAGCCGACGGACAGGGAGGAACACTGAAGCTTTCTTT
CASSRRTGRNTEAFF
>TRBD2|TRBV15|TRBJ2-7
TGTGCCACCAGCAGAGATAACCCGGGACTAGTAAGTTCGGAGAGGTACGAGCAGTACTTC
CATSRDNPGLVSSERYEQYF
>-|TRBV18|TRBJ2-3
TGTGCCAGCTCACCCCTTAGCGGCGCTAGCACAGATACGCAGTATTTT
CASSPLSGASTDTQYF
>-|TRBV4-3|TRBJ1-4
TGCGCCAGCAGCCAAGAAAGGACCCTAGGGGGGGTAGGTGATGAAAAACTGTTTTTT
CASSQERTLGGVGDEKLFF
>TRBD2|TRBV30|TRBJ2-7
TGTGCCTGGAGAGCGGCGGGAGGGCCCTACGAGCAGTACTTC
CAWRAAGGPYEQYF
>-|TRBV6-5|TRBJ1-1
TGTGCCACCCTTGAGACAGGAGGCACTGAAGCTTTCTTT
CATLETGGTEAFF
>TRBD1|TRBV28|TRBJ2-7
TGTGCCAGCAGAGGGGTTGGGACAGGGCGCTCCTACGAGCAGTACTTC
CASRGVGTGRSYEQYF
>TRBD1|TRBV27|TRBJ1-5
TGTGCCAGCAGTGGACAGGGTCATCAGCCCCAGCATTTT
CASSGQGHQPQHF
>-|TRBV19|TRBJ1-1
TGTGCCAGTAGTATGGCGGCAGGGTTAATGAACACTGAAGCTTTCTTT
CASSMAAGLMNTEAFF
>TRBD1|TRBV4-2|TRBJ2-7
TGTGCCAGCAGCCAAAGGTTTGGAGGCCCGGGACAGGACTACGAGCAGTACTTC
CASSQRFGGPGQDYEQYF
>-|TRBV5-1|TRBJ2-7
TGCGCCAGCAGCTTAGCCACGACAACTGCCCTGGAAGACGAGCAGTACTTC
CASSLATTTALEDEQYF
>TRBD1|TRBV14|TRBJ1-1
TGTGCCAGCAGCCGCAGGACAGGGTCCGCGGGGTACACTGAAGCTTTCTTT
CASSRRTGSAGYTEAFF
>TRBD2|TRBV12-5|TRBJ2-7
TGTGCTAGTGGTTTGTCCCTAGCGGAACCTCCCTACGAGCAGTACTTC
CASGLSLAEPPYEQYF
>TRBD2|TRBV27|TRBJ2-1
TGTGCCAGCACTAGCGGGGCCTCCTACAATGAGCAGTTCTTC
CASTSGASYNEQFF
>-|TRBV19|TRBJ1-2
TGTGCCAGTAAAGAGCGGGGCCGGGGCTATGGCTACACCTTC
CASKERGRGYGYTF
>-|TRBV7-8|TRBJ2-3
TGTGCCAGCAGCCCAGAGGTCGGGGTACCGGATACGCAGTATTTT
CASSPEVGVPDTQYF
>-|TRBV6-5|TRBJ1-2
TGTGCCAGCAGTTACTCATCACGGCGGCATGGCTACACCTTC
CASSYSSRRHGYTF
>TRBD1|TRBV5-1|TRBJ1-6
TGCGCCAGCAGCCTGGACAGGGATTCACCCCTCCACTTT
CASSLDRDSPLHF
>TRBD1|TRBV9|TRBJ2-1
TGTGCCAGCAGCGTAGTGGTGGCGTTGGGGACAGGGATTCCGAATGAGCAGTTCTTC
CASSVVVALGTGIPNEQFF
>-|TRBV30|TRBJ1-2
TGTGCCTGGAGGCGTCCGACAGATCCGGAAGCTTATGGCTACACCTTC
CAWRRPTDPEAYGYTF
>TRBD1|TRBV19|TRBJ2-2
TGTGCCAGTAGTATAAAAGGGACAGATTGGGGTGTAGGGGAGCTGTTTTTT
CASSIKGTDWGVGELFF
>-|TRBV29-1|TRBJ2-3
TGCAGCGTTGGACAGTTCACAGATACGCAGTATTTT
CSVGQFTDTQYF
>TRBD1|TRBV7-9|TRBJ1-6
TGTGCCAGCACCTCTCTGACAGGGGAGGATTCACCCCTCCACTTT
CASTSLTGEDSPLHF
>TRBD2|TRBV6-1|TRBJ2-7
TGTGCCAGCCTGTTACTAGCGGGGGGGCCGCGGGAGCAGTACTTC
CASLLLAGGPREQYF
>TRBD1|TRBV18|TRBJ1-3
TGTGCCAGCTCACCATTGGGACAGGGCAGTTCTGGAAACACCATATATTTT
CASSPLGQGSSGNTIYF
>TRBD2|TRBV19|TRBJ2-7
TGTGCCAGTAGTAGGATGAGCGGGGGTTACGAGCAGTACTTC
CASSRMSGGYEQYF
>TRBD2|TRBV4-3|TRBJ2-1
TGCGCCAGCAGCCCCGCTAGCGGGGGTTACAATGAGCAGTTCTTC
CASSPASGGYNEQFF
>-|TRBV19|TRBJ2-6
TGTGCCAGTAGTATTCTCGGGGGTAGGGCCAACGTCCTGACTTTC
CASSILGGRANVLTF
>-|TRBV19|TRBJ1-1
TGTGCCAGTAGTCCCCCGACCGGGACATCTGAAGCTTTCTTT
CASSPPTGTSEAFF
>TRBD2|TRBV19|TRBJ2-7
TGTGCCAGTCAACTAGCGGGAGAAGGCGAGCAGTACTTC
CASQLAGEGEQYF
>TRBD1|TRBV2|TRBJ2-7
TGTGCCAGCAGTGAAGTGACAGGGGGCAACGAGCAGTACTTC
CASSEVTGGNEQYF
>TRBD2|TRBV6-6|TRBJ2-7
TGTGCCAGCACCTACGGGGGGTCGCCGGGAGAGCAGTACTTC
CASTYGGSPGEQYF
>-|TRBV27|TRBJ2-1
TGTGCCAGCAGTTTCTATCTAGGAAACAATGAGCAGTTCTTC
CASSFYLGNNEQFF
>-|TRBV27|TRBJ1-1
TGTGCCAGCAGAGGGGGGGGCTGGGATACTGAAGCTTTCTTT
CASRGGGWDTEAFF
>-|TRBV2|TRBJ2-3
TGTGCCAGCAGGGGACACCTCACAGATACGCAGTATTTT
CASRGHLTDTQYF
>TRBD1|TRBV5-6|TRBJ1-1
TGTGCCAGCAGCATTCGCAGGGGGCTCGAGAACACTGAAGCTTTCTTT
CASSIRRGLENTEAFF
>-|TRBV5-4|TRBJ2-7
TGTGCCAGCAGCTTGTTTAGTAGCGGAAACTACGAGCAGTACTTC
CASSLFSSGNYEQYF
>-|TRBV19|TRBJ1-6
TGTGCCACCAGCAAGGGGATCAATTCACCCCTCCACTTT
CATSKGINSPLHF
>TRBD1|TRBV28|TRBJ1-5
TGTGCCAGCTCCTTGCGGACAGGTCAGTTCGGGCCCCAGCATTTT
CASSLRTGQFGPQHF
>-|TRBV30|TRBJ2-1
TGTGCCTGGAGTCCCAGCCGGGACTGGGTGTTCTTC
CAWSPSRDWVFF
>-|TRBV27|TRBJ2-7
TGTGCCAGCAGTTTATCCGGCGGGGAGCAGTACTTC
CASSLSGGEQYF
>-|TRBV19|TRBJ1-2
TGTGCCAGTAGTAATCAGGGGTTCTATGGCTACACCTTC
CASSNQGFYGYTF
>-|TRBV5-1|TRBJ2-1
TGCGCCAGCAGGCAAGTAGTAGGGGGTAATGAGCAGTTCTTC
CASRQVVGGNEQFF
>TRBD1|TRBV18|TRBJ1-5
TGTGCCAGCTCTACCGGGACAGACAATCAGCCCCAGCATTTT
CASSTGTDNQPQHF
>-|TRBV4-2|TRBJ1-1
TGTGCCAGCAGCCGCGGAGAGGGGAGGGAAGCTTTCTTT
CASSRGEGREAFF
>-|TRBV19|TRBJ1-2
TGTGCCAGTAGTCCAGGCTCCGGGACTCTCTTCGGGGGCTACACCTTC
CASSPGSGTLFGGYTF
>TRBD1|TRBV6-5|TRBJ2-7
TGTGCCAGCTATACAGGGGGCGAGCAGTACTTC
CASYTGGEQYF
>-|TRBV6-5|TRBJ1-2
TGTGCCAGCAGAACAGGGTTCGGCTATGGCTACACCTTC
CASRTGFGYGYTF
>TRBD1|TRBV6-4|TRBJ1-6
TGTGCCAGCAGTGACTCGACAGGGGGTAATTCACCCCTCCACTTT
CASSDSTGGNSPLHF